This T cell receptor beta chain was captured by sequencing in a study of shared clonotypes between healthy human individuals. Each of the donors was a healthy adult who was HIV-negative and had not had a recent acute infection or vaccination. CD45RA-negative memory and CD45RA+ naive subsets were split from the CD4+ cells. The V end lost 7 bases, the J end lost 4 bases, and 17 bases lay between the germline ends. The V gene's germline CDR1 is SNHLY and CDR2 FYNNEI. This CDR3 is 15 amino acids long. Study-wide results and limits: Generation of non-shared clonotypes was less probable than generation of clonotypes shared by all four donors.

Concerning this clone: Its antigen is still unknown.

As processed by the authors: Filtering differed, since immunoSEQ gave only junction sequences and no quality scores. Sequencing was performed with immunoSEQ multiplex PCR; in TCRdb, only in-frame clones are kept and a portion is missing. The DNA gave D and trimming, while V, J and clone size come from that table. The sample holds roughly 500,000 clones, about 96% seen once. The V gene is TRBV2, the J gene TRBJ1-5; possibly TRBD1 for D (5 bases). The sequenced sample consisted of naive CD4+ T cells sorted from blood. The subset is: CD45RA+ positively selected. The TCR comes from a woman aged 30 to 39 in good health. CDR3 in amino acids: CASKRGPRDNQPQHF. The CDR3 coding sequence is TGTGCCAGCAAGAGAGGTCCCAGGGATAATCAGCCCCAGCATTTT.